The clone carrying this TCR beta chain was seen a few times. Germline V lookup: CDR1 SGHRS, CDR2 YFSETQ. The CDR3 extends over 14 amino acids. The ends lost 3 bases at V and 3 bases at J; junction bases unmatched: 5. Assay used: immunoSEQ multiplex PCR; TCRdb lists only in-frame clones, some missing. The table shows approximately 580,000 clones, with 78% occurring only once. The sample comes from a study of shared T cell receptors in the human thymus. This sample also belongs to another study, concerning human thymus T cells. That report adds: Thymus tissue was removed during corrective cardiac surgery.

The material sequenced was thymocytes. The V call is TRBV5-1, the J call TRBJ2-7; 8 bases map to TRBD1. The clonotype comes from a boy under three years old with a congenital heart defect. CDR3: CASSSDREGYEQYF. The CDR3 DNA is TGCGCCAGCAGCTCGGACAGGGAAGGCTACGAGCAGTACTTC. The full variable domain, in which reference TRBV5-1 and TRBJ2-7 provide the parts outside the CDR3, is KAGVTQTPRYLIKTRGQQVTLSCSPISGHRSVSWYQQTPGQGLQFLFEYFSETQRNKGNFPGRFSGRQFSNSRSEMNVSTLELGDSALYLCASSSDREGYEQYFGPGTRLTVT.